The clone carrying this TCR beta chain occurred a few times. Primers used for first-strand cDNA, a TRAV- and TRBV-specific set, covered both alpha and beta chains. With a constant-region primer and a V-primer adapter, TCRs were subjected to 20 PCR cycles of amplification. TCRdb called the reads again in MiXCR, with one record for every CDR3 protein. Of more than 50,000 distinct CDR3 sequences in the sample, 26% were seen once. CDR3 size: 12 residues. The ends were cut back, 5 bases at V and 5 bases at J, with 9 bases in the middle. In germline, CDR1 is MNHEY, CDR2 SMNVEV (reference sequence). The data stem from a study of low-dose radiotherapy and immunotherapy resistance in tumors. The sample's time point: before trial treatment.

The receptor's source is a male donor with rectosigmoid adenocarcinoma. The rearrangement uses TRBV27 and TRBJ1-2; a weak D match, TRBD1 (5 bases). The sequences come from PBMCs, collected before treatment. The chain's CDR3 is CASSEGKYGYTF. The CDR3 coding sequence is TGTGCCAGCAGTGAGGGGAAGTATGGCTACACCTTC.